This TCR beta chain emerged from a study of CD8 T cells in Susac syndrome. The table lists this clonotype with a few counts. Roughly 0.45 to 1 ug RNA was reverse transcribed with random hexamers. Multiplex PCR with immunoSEQ amplified the TCR beta CDR3 across 54 Vbeta and 13 Jbeta. Via MiXCR, TCRdb re-called the immunoSEQ multiplex PCR reads, giving one row per CDR3 protein. The data contain around 220,000 distinct CDR3 sequences, 92% of them singletons. The germline V gene has CDR1 SNHLY and CDR2 FYNNEI. The length of the CDR3 is 11 residues. Trimming stripped 7 bases from V and 6 bases from J, with 9 bases between. TEMRA cells were FACS-enriched, and CD8+ and CD4+ T cells were isolated negatively.

The chain combines TRBV2 with TRBJ1-2; no definite D call. Sequenced: CD8+ T cells from PBMCs. This clonotype was sampled from a human donor with multiple sclerosis. CDR3 residues: CASTVTHGYTF. CDR3 sequence (DNA): TGTGCCAGCACTGTCACTCATGGCTACACCTTC.